This T cell receptor (beta chain) was sequenced during a study of T cell responses to AZD1222 COVID-19 vaccine. Remarks on this clone: Its specificity is unknown.

This CDR3 has 14 residues. Looked up from germline, CDR1 is SGHDN and CDR2 is FVKESK. Trimming removed 1 base from V and 6 bases from J; junction bases left unmatched: 5. Overall study results and limits: Spike-wide coverage was observed for vaccine-associated CD4 TCRs, with dominant responses at 160-218 and 743-854. Possibly, clonal diversity was underestimated; donors were largely white British and included more females.

The method was immunoSEQ multiplex PCR; TCRdb's version includes in-frame clones alone and lacks a portion of them. Of about 150,000 clones listed, over 85% are singletons. This receptor was identified in an adult in good health. The specimen comprised peripheral blood, sampled on day 0 of AZD1222 vaccination. The chain joins TRBV14 to TRBJ1-1, with 7 bases aligning to TRBD1. Here the CDR3 DNA reads TGTGCCAGCAGCCAAGGGGGACAGTTTCCTGAAGCTTTCTTT. Its translation: CASSQGGQFPEAFF.